This record looks at one T cell receptor (beta chain) sequence and its context. Its specific antigen is unknown. No base qualities exist here, and no much larger clone lies one base off it. Preparation of the library involved the immunoSEQ multiplex PCR assay. Genomic DNA extraction, TRB sequencing and normalization were performed by Adaptive Biotechnologies (Seattle, WA). Per the authors' processing: Clonality was computed as one minus Shannon entropy of productive TRB sequences normalized by log2 of unique productive sequences. KLL-specific clonotypes in tumors were found by matching TCRbeta CDR3 amino acid sequences to the sequences from the tetramer-sorted sample of each patient. TCRdb's version of the immuneACCESS table is confined to in-frame rearrangements and falls short of the full clone set. An unresolved V gene accounts for under half of the shortfall where checked; the remainder is of unknown origin. The V and J calls and the clone size are those of that table, but D and trimming were determined from the DNA. For this sample the table gives over 20,000 clones, of which nearly 90% were detected only once. The top ten clones comprise around 2.5% of the sample.

The sample originates from a study of tumor-infiltrating T cells and Merkel cell polyomavirus (dated by TCRdb to 2016 to 2017). Context from the whole study: In Merkel cell carcinoma patients, the study examined CD8+ T cells specific for the Merkel cell polyomavirus KLL epitope. Varying disease stages were represented at patient presentation, and patients were followed for a median of around 2.5 years (range about 1.1 to 6.0 years). The therapies patients received were varied and non-standardized, including chemotherapy, radiation and immunotherapies. In 14 samples, KLL-tetramer-sorted cells taken from blood or tumor-infiltrating lymphocytes underwent TRB sequencing, as did 11 to 12 matched whole-tumor samples. The majority of whole-tumor samples consisted of approximately 23-micron curls cut from formalin-fixed, paraffin-embedded tissue blocks. Across the study, one tumor sample was obtained as a frozen nodal tumor digest and one as a flash-frozen core biopsy of a metastasis.

Here is what the overall study found, with its caveats: Significantly improved MCC-specific survival was associated with a higher intratumoral fraction of KLL-specific T cells (roughly 1.9-20% versus roughly 0-0.15%). The study examined just one viral epitope, so T cells targeting other Merkel cell polyomavirus epitopes were not captured. More unique KLL-specific clonotypes in tumors (roughly 5-108 vs 0-3) was associated with a significant MCC-specific survival advantage (P = 0.0051). The small sample size of the study (n of about 13 patients) is recognized as a limitation. KLL-specific TRB repertoires proved diverse and largely private: among several hundred unique sequences, only one clonotype was public, and a couple of patients shared that clonotype.

Including the terminal cysteine and phenylalanine, the CDR3 comprises 16 residues. The DNA shown is the 48-base CDR3, in frame from base 1. Trimming takes 1 base off V and 4 bases off J; junction bases not matched to a gene: 8. From the germline V gene, CDR1 is SGHTA and CDR2 is FQGNSA. By immunohistochemistry, the tumors of all patients showed robust positive staining for Merkel cell polyomavirus Large T antigen. The study included some 13 Merkel cell carcinoma patients who had robust KLL-tetramer+ populations, above 0.04% of CD8+ T cells, in blood and/or cultured TIL. Every patient was Caucasian, and patient ages had a median of around 63 years and ranged from roughly 50 to 77 years. Lymph node tumors were analyzed for patients with unknown primaries who presented with nodal disease, or when insufficient primary tissue was available.

The sequence joins TRBV7-2 to TRBJ2-7, with TRBD2 identical over 9 junction bases. The sample comprised lymph node tissue. The receptor's source is a man aged 50-60 years with Merkel cell carcinoma. The nucleotides are TGTGCCAGCAGCTTAGATAGCGGGGGAATCCCGTACGAGCAGTACTTC. Translated, it reads CASSLDSGGIPYEQYF.